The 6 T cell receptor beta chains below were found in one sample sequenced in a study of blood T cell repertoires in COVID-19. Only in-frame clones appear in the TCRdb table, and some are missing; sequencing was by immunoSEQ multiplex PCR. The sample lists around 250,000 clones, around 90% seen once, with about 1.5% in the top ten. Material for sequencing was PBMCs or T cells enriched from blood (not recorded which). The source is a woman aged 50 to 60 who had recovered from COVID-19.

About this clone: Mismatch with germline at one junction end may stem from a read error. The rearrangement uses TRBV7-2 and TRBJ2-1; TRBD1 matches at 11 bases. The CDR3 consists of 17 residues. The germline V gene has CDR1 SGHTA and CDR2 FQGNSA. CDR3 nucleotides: TGTGCCAGCAGCATAGCTAGAAGGGACAGGGGGGGCGATGAGCAGTTCTTC. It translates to CASSIARRDRGGDEQFF.

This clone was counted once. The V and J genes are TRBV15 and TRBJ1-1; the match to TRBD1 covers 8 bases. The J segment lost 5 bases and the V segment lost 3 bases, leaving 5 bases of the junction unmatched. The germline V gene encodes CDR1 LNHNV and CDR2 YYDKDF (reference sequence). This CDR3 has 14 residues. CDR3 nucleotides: TGTGCCACCAGCAGGGAGGACAGGGTGACTGAAGCTTTCTTT. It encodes CATSREDRVTEAFF. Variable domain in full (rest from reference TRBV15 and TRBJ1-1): DAMVIQNPRYQVTQFGKPVTLSCSQTLNHNVMYWYQQKSSQAPKLLFHYYDKDFNNEADTPDNFQSRRPNTSFCFLDIRSPGLGDTAMYLCATSREDRVTEAFFGQGTRLTVV.

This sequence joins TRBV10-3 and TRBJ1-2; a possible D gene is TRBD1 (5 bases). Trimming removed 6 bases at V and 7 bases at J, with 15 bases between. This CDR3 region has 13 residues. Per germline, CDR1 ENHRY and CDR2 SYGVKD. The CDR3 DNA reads TGTGCCATCAGCTGGGGGGACGGTTCTGGCTACACCTTC. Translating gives CAISWGDGSGYTF.

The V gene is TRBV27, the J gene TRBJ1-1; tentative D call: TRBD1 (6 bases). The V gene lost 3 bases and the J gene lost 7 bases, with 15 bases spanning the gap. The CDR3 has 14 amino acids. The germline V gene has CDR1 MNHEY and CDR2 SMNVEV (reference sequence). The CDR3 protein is CASSFGQGLSEAFF. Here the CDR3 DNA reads TGTGCCAGCAGTTTTGGGCAGGGGTTGAGTGAAGCTTTCTTT.

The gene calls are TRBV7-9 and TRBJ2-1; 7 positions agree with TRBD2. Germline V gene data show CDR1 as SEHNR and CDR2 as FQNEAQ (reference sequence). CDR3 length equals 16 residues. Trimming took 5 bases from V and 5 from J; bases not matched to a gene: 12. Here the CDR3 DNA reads TGTGCCAGCAGCCAGGCTTGGCTAGCGGTTGACAATGAGCAGTTCTTC. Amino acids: CASSQAWLAVDNEQFF. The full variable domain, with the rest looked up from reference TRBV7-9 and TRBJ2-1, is DTGVSQNPRHKITKRGQNVTFRCDPISEHNRLYWYRQTLGQGPEFLTYFQNEAQLEKSRLLSDRFSAERPKGSFSTLEIQRTEQGDSAMYLCASSQAWLAVDNEQFFGPGTRLTVL.

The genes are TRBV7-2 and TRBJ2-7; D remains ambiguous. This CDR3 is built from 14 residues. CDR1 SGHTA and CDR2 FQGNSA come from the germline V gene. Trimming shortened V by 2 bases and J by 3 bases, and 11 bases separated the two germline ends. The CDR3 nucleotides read TGTGCCAGCAGCTTATCAGTAGCCATCTACGAGCAGTACTTC. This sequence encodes CASSLSVAIYEQYF.